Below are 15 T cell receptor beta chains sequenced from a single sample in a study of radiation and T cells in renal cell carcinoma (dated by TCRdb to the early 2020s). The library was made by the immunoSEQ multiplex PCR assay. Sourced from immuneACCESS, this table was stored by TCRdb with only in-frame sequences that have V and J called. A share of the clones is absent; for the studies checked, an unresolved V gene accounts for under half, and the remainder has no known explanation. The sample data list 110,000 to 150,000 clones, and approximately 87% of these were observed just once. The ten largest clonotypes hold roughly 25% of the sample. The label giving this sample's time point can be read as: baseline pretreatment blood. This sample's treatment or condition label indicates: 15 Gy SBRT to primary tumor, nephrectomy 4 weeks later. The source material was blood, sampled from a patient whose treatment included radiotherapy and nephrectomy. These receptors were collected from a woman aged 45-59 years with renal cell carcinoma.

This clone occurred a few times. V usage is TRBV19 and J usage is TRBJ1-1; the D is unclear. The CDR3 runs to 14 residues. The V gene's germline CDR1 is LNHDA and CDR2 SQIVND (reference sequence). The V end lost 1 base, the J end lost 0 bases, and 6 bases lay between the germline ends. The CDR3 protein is CASSIVSLNTEAFF. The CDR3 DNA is TGTGCCAGTAGTATAGTAAGTTTGAACACTGAAGCTTTCTTT.

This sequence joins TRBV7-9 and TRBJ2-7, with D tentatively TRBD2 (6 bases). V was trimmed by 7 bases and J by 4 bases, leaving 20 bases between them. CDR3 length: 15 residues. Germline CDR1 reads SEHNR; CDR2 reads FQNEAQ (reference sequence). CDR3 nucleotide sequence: TGTGCCAGCACCCTTTCTCAGGCGGGATTTTACGAGCAGTACTTC. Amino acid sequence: CASTLSQAGFYEQYF.

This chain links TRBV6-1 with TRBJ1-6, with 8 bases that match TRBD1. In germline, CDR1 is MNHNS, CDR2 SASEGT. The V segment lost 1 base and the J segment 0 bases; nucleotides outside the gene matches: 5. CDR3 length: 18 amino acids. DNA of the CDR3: TGTGCCAGCAGTGAAGGGACAGGGCTGAGCTCCTATAATTCACCCCTCCACTTT. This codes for CASSEGTGLSSYNSPLHF.

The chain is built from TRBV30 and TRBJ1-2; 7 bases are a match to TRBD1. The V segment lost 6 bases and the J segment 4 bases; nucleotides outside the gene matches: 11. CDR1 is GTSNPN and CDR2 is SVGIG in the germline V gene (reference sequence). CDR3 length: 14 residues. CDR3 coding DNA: TGTGCCTGCCCCAAACAGGGGAACTTCTATGGCTACACCTTC. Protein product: CACPKQGNFYGYTF.

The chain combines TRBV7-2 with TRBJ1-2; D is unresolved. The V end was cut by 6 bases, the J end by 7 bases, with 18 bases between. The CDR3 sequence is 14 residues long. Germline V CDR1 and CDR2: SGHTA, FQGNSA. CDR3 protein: CASRGKTQSGGYTF. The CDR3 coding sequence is TGTGCCAGCAGAGGAAAGACCCAGTCAGGTGGCTACACCTTC.

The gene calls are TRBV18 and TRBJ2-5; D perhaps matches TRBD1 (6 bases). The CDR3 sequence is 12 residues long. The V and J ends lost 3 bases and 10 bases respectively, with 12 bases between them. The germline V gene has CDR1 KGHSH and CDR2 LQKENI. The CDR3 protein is CASSPDPGDQYF. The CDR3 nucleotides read TGTGCCAGCTCACCGGACCCAGGGGACCAGTACTTC.

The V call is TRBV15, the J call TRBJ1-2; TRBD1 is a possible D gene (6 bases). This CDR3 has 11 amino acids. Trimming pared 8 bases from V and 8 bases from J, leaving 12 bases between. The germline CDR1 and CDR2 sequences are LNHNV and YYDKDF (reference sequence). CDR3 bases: TGTGCCACCCTGGGGGCAAGGGGCTACACCTTC. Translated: CATLGARGYTF.

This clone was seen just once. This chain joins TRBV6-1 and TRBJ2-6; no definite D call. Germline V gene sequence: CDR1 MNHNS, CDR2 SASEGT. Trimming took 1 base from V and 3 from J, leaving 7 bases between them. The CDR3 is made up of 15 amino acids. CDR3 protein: CASSEVWYGANVLTF. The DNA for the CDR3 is TGTGCCAGCAGTGAAGTATGGTATGGGGCCAACGTCCTGACTTTC.

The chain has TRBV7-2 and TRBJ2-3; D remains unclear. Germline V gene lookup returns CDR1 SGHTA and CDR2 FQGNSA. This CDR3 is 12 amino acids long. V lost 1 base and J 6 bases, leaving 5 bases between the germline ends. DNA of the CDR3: TGTGCCAGCAGCTTAGATGGGGATACGCAGTATTTT. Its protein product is CASSLDGDTQYF.

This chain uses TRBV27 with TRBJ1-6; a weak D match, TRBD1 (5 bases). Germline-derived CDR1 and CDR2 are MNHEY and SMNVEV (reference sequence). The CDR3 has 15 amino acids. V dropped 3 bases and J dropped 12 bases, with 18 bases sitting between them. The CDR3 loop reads CASSFAPRLGVPLHF. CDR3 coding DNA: TGTGCCAGCAGTTTCGCCCCCCGGTTGGGGGTACCCCTCCACTTT.

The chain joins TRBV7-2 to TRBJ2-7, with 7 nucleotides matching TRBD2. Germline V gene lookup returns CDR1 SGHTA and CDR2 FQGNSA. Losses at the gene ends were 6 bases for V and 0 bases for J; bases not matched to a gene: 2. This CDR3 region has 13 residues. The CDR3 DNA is TGTGCCAGCAGGCGGGGGAGCTCCTACGAGCAGTACTTC. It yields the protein CASRRGSSYEQYF.

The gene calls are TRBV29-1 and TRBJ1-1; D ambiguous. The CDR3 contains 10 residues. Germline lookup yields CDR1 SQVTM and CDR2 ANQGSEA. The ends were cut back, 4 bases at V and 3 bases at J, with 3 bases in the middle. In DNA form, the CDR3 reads TGCAGCGTTGGGGACACTGAAGCTTTCTTT. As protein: CSVGDTEAFF. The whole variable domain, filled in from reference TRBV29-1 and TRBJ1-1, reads SAVISQKPSRDICQRGTSLTIQCQVDSQVTMMFWYRQQPGQSLTLIATANQGSEATYESGFVIDKFPISRPNLTFSTLTVSNMSPEDSSIYLCSVGDTEAFFGQGTRLTVV.

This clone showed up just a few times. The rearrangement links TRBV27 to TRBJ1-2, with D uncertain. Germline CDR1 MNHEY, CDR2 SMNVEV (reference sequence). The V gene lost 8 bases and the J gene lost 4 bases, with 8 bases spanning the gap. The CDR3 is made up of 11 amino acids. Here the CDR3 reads CASGPSYGYTF. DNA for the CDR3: TGTGCCAGCGGGCCTAGCTATGGCTACACCTTC.

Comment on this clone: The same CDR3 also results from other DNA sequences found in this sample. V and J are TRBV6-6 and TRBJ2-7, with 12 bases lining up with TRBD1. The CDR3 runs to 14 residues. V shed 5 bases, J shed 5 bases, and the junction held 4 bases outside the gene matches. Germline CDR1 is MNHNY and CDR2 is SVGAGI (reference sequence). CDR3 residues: CASSPGQGANEQYF. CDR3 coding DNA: TGTGCCAGCAGTCCGGGACAGGGGGCCAACGAGCAGTACTTC.

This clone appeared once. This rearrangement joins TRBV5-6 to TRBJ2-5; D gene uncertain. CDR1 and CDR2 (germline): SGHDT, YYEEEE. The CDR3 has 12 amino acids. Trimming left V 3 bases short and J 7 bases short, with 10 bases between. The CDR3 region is CASSSDMATQYF. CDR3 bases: TGTGCCAGCAGCTCCGACATGGCGACCCAGTACTTC.